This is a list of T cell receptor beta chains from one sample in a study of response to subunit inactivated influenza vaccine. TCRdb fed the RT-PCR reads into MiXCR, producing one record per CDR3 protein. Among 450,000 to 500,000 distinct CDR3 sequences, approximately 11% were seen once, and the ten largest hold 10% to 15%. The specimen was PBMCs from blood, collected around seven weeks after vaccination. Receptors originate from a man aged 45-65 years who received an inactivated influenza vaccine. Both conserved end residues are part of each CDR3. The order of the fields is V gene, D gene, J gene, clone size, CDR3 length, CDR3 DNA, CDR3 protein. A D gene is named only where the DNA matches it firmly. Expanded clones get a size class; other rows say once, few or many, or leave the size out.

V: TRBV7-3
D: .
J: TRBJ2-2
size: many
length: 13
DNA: TGTGCCAGCAGCTCACCAAACACCGGGGAGCTGTTTTTT
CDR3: CASSSPNTGELFF

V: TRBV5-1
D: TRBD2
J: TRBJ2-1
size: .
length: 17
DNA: TGCGCCAGCAGCTTGGCACCGGGACTAAACTCCTACAATGAGCAGTTCTTC
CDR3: CASSLAPGLNSYNEQFF

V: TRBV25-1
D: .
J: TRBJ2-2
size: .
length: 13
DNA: TGTGCCAGCACGACAACCTACACCGGGGAGCTGTTTTTT
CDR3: CASTTTYTGELFF

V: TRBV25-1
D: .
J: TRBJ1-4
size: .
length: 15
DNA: TGTGCCAGCAGTGAGGCATCCGTCACTAATGAAAAACTGTTTTTT
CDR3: CASSEASVTNEKLFF

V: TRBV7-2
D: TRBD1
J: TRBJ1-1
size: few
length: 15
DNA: TGTGCCAGCAGCCCTCAGTCCCTGACAGGGTCTGAAGCTTTCTTT
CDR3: CASSPQSLTGSEAFF

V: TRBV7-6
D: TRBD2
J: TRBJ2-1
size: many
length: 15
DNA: TGTGCCAGCAGCTCCGGGACTAGGTCCTACAATGAGCAGTTCTTC
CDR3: CASSSGTRSYNEQFF

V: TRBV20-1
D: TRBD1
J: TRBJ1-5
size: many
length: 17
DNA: TGCAGTGCTAGAGATCTAGGACAGGGCTTGAGCAATCAGCCCCAGCATTTT
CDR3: CSARDLGQGLSNQPQHF

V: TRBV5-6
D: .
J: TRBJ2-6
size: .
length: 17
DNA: TGTGCCAGCAGCTTGGAGGTGGGACTCTCTGGGGCCAACGTCCTGACTTTC
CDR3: CASSLEVGLSGANVLTF

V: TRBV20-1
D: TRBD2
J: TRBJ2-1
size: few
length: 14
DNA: TGCAGTGTCAGGACTAGCATGAGCTACAATGAGCAGTTCTTC
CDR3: CSVRTSMSYNEQFF

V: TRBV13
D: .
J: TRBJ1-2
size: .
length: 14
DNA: TGTGCCAGCAGCCCAGGGACCGGGACCTATGGCTACACCTTC
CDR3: CASSPGTGTYGYTF

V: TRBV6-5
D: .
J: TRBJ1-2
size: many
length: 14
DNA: TGTGCCAGCAGTTACTCGAATGGGGTTGATGGCTACACCTTC
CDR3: CASSYSNGVDGYTF

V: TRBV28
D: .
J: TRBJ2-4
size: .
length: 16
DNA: TGTGCCAGCAGTTCAATCCGGGACACACGCCAAAACATTCAGTACTTC
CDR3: CASSSIRDTRQNIQYF

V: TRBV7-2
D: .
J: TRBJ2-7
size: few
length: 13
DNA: TGTGCCAGCAGTTCAGACAGATTCTACGAGCAGTACTTC
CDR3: CASSSDRFYEQYF

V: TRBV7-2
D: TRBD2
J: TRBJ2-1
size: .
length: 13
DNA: TGTGCCAGCAGCACGGGACTAGCGGGGGGGCAGTTCTTC
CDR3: CASSTGLAGGQFF

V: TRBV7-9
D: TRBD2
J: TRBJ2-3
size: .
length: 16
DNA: TGTGCCAGCAGCCCGCGACTAGCGGGACGCACAGATACGCAGTATTTT
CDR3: CASSPRLAGRTDTQYF

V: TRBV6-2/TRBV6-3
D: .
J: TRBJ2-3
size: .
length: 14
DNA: TGTGCCAGCAGTTACACCGCGGAGACAGATACGCAGTATTTT
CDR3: CASSYTAETDTQYF

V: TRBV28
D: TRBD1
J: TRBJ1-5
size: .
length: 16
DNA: TGTGCCAGCAGCCGGATCGGGTGGACAGGGGGACAGCCCCAGCATTTT
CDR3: CASSRIGWTGGQPQHF

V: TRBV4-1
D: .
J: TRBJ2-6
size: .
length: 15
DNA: TGCGCCAGCAGCCAAGGGGGCTTGGGGGCCAACGTCCTGACTTTC
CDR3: CASSQGGLGANVLTF

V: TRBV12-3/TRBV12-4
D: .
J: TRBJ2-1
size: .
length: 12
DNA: TGTGCCAGCAGTTTGTGGAAGGCTGAGCAGTTCTTC
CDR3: CASSLWKAEQFF

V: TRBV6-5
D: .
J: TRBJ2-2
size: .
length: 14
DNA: TGTGCCAGCAGTATAGGACAGTTTACCGGGGAGCTGTTTTTT
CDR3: CASSIGQFTGELFF

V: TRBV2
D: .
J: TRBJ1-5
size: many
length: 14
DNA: TGTGCCAGCAGCACCGGACGGCACAATCAGCCCCAGCATTTT
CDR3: CASSTGRHNQPQHF

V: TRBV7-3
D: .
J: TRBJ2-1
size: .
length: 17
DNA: TGTGCCAGCAGCTTAACCCGACTTCGCAGCTGGGGGAATGAGCAGTTCTTC
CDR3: CASSLTRLRSWGNEQFF